This record looks at one T cell receptor (beta chain) sequence and its context. The data were taken from a study of blood T cell repertoires in COVID-19. The CDR3 covers 14 residues. V was trimmed by 6 bases and J by 0 bases, leaving 11 bases between them. The germline CDR1 and CDR2 sequences are SGHTS and YDEGEE. Method: immunoSEQ multiplex PCR; TCRdb's copy keeps in-frame clones and lacks some. Here the sample spans about 310,000 clones, roughly 84% being singletons. The gene calls are TRBV5-8 and TRBJ2-3; D unresolved. The origin of this receptor is a man aged 50 to 60 with active or convalescent COVID-19. Sample: peripheral blood. The CDR3 sequence: CASTLVGSTDTQYF. In nucleotides, the CDR3 is TGTGCCAGCACCCTGGTCGGGAGCACAGATACGCAGTATTTT. Combining the CDR3 with reference TRBV5-8 and TRBJ2-3 gives the whole variable domain EAGVTQSPTHLIKTRGQQATLRCSPISGHTSVYWYQQALGLGLQFLLWYDEGEERNRGNFPPRFSGRQFPNYSSELNVNALELEDSALYLCASTLVGSTDTQYFGPGTRLTVL.